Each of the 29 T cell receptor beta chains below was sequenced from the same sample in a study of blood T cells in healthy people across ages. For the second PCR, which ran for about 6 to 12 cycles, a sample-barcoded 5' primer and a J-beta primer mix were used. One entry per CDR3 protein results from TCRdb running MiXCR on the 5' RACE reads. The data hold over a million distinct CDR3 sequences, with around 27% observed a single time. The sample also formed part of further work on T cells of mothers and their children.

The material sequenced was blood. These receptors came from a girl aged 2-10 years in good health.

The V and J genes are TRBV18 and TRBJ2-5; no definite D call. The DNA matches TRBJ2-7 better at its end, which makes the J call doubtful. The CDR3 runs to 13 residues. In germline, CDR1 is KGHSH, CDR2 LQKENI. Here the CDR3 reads CASSPGNPYEQYF. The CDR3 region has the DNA TGTGCCAGCTCACCAGGGAACCCCTACGAGCAGTACTTC.

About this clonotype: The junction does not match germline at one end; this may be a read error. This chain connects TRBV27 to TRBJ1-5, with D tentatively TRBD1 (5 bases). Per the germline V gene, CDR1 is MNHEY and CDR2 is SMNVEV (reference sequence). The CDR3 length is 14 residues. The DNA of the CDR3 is TGCGCCAGCAGCCGGGACCTTATAGGGGTGCCCCAGCATTTT. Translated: CASSRDLIGVPQHF.

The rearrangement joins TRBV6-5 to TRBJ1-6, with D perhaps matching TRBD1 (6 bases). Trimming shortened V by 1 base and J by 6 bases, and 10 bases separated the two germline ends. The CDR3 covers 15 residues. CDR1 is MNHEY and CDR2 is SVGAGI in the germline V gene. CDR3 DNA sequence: TGTGCCAGCAGTTACTTGGCAGGGGCTAATTCACCCCTCCACTTT. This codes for CASSYLAGANSPLHF.

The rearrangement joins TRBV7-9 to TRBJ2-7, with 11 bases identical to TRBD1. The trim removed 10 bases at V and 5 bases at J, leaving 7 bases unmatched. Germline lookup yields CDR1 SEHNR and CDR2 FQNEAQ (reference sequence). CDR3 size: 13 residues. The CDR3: CATGQGASDEQYF. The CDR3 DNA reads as TGTGCCACAGGACAGGGGGCCTCGGACGAGCAGTACTTC. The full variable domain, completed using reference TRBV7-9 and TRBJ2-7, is DTGVSQNPRHKITKRGQNVTFRCDPISEHNRLYWYRQTLGQGPEFLTYFQNEAQLEKSRLLSDRFSAERPKGSFSTLEIQRTEQGDSAMYLCATGQGASDEQYFGPGTRLTVT.

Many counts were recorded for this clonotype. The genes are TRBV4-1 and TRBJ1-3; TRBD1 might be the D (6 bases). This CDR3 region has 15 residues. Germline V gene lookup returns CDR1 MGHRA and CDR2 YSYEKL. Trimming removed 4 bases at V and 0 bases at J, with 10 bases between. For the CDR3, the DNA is TGCGCCAGCAGCCGCGGACAGCTCTCTGGAAACACCATATATTTT. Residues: CASSRGQLSGNTIYF.

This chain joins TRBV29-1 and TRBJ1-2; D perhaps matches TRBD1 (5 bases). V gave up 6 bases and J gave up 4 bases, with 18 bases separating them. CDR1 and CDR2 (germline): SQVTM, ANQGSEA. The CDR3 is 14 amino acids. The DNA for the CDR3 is TGCAGCGTCGCTGGGGGGGAAGAGAGCTATGGCTACACCTTC. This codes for CSVAGGEESYGYTF.

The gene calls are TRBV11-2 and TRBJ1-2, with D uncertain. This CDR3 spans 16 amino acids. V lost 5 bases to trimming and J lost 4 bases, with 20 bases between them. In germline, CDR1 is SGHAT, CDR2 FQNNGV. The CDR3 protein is CASSALFGADFYGYTF. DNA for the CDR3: TGTGCCAGCAGCGCCCTTTTCGGAGCGGACTTCTATGGCTACACCTTC.

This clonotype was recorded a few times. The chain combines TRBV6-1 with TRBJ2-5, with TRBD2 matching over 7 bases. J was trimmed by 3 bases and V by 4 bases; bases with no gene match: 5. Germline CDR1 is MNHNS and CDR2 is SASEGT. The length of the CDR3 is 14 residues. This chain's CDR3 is CASSGWDYEETQYF. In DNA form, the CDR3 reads TGTGCCAGCAGTGGCTGGGACTATGAAGAGACCCAGTACTTC.

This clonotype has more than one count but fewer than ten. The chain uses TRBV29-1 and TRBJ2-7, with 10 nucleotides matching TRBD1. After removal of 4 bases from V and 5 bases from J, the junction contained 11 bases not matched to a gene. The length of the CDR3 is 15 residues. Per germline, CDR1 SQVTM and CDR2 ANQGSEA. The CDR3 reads CSVVFRRGTGDEQYF. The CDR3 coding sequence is TGCAGCGTTGTCTTCCGGCGGGGGACAGGGGACGAGCAGTACTTC.

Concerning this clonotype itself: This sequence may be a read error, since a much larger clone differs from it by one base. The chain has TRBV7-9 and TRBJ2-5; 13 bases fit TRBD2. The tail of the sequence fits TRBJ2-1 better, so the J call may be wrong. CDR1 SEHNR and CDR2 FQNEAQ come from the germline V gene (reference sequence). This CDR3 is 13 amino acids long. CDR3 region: CARWGLAGNVQFF. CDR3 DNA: TGTGCCAGGTGGGGACTAGCGGGAAATGTGCAGTTCTTC.

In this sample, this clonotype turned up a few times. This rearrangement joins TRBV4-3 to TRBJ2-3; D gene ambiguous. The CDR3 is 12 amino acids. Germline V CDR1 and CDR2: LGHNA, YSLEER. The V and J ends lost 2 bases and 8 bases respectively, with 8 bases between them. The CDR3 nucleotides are TGCGCCAGCAGCCAAAATCTGGGTACGCAGTATTTT. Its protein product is CASSQNLGTQYF.

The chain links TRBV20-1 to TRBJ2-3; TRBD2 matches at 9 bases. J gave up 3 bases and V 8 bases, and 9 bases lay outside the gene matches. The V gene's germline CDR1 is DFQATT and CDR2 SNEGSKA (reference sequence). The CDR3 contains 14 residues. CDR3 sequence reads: CSSDGLAGTDTQYF. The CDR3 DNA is TGCAGTTCCGATGGGCTAGCGGGGACAGATACGCAGTATTTT.

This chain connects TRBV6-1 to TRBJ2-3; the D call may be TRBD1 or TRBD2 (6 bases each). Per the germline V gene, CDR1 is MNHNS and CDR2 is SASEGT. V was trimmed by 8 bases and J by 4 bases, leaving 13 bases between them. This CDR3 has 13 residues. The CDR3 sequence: CASGGLVSDTQYF. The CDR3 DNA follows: TGTGCCAGCGGGGGGCTCGTCTCAGATACGCAGTATTTT.

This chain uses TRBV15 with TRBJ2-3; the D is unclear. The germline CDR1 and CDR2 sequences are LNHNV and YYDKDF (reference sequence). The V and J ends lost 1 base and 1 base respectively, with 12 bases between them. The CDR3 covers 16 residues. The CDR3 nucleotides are TGTGCCACCAGCAGAGGAGTTTATGGGGGCACAGATACGCAGTATTTT. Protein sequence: CATSRGVYGGTDTQYF.

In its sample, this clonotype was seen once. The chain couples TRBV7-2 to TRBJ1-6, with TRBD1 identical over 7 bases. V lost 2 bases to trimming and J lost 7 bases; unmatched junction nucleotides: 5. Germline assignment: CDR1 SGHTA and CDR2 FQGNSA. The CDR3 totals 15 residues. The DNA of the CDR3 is TGTGCCAGCAGCTTATCAGCAGGGGGGAATTCACCCCTCCACTTT. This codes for CASSLSAGGNSPLHF.

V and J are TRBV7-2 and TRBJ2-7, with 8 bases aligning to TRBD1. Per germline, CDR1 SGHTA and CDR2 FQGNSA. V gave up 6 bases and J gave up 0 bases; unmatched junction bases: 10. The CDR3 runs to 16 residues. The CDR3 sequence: CASRYRGWESSYEQYF. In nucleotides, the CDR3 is TGTGCCAGCAGGTACAGGGGGTGGGAAAGCTCCTACGAGCAGTACTTC.

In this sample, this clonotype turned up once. The CDR3 region has the DNA TGCAGCGTTTCTCGGGACCTAGAGCCTAATGAGCAGTTCTTC. As protein: CSVSRDLEPNEQFF. The chain combines TRBV29-1 with TRBJ2-1; possibly TRBD1 or TRBD2 for D (5 bases each). CDR1 is SQVTM and CDR2 is ANQGSEA in the germline V gene. V was pared by 5 bases and J by 7 bases, with 18 bases between. There are 14 residues in the CDR3.

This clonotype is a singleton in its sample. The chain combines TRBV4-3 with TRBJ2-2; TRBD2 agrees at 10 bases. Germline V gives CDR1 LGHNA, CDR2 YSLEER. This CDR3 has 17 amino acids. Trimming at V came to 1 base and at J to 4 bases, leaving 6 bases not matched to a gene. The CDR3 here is CASSQAQAGGSTGELFF. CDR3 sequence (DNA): TGCGCCAGCAGCCAAGCTCAAGCGGGGGGGTCCACCGGGGAGCTGTTTTTT.

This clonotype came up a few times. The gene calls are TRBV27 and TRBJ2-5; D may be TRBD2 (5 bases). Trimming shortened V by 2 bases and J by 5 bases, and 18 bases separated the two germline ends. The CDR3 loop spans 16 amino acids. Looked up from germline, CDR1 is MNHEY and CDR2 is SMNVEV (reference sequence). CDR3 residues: CASSLVATPRRETQYF. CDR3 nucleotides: TGTGCCAGCAGTTTAGTGGCCACCCCAAGGAGGGAGACCCAGTACTTC.

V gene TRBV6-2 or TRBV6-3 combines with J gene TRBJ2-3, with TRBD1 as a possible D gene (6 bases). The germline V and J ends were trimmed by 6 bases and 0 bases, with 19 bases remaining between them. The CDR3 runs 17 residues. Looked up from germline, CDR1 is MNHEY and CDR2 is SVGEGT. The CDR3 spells CASRADFGQSSTDTQYF. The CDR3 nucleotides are TGTGCCAGCAGAGCCGACTTTGGACAGTCAAGCACAGATACGCAGTATTTT.

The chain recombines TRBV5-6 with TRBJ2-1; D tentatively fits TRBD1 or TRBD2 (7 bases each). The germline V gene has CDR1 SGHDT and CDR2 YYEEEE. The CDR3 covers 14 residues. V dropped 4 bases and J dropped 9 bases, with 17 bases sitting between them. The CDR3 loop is CASSGDRGRGEQFF. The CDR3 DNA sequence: TGTGCCAGCAGCGGGGACAGAGGGAGGGGTGAGCAGTTCTTC.

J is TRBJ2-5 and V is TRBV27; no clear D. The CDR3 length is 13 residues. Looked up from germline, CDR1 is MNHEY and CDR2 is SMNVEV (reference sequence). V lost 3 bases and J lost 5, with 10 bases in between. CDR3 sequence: CASSFFTGETQYF. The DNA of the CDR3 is TGTGCCAGCAGTTTTTTCACCGGGGAGACCCAGTACTTC.

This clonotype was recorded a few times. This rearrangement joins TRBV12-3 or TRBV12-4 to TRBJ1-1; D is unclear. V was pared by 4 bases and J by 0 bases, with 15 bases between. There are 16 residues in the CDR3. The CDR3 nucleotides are TGTGCCAGCAGTTCGGGGTCAAGACCAGTGAACACTGAAGCTTTCTTT. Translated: CASSSGSRPVNTEAFF.

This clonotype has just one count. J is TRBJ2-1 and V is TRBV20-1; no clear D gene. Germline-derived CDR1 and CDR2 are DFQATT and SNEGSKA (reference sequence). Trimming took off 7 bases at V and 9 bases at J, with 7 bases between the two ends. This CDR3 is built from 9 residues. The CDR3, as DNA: TGCAGTGGGGTCGTTGAGCAGTTCTTC. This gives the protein CSGVVEQFF.

The CDR3 reads CSAPRGEISGANVLTF. CDR3 in DNA: TGCAGTGCTCCCAGGGGAGAGATATCTGGGGCCAACGTCCTGACTTTC. The V and J genes are TRBV20-1 and TRBJ2-6; a weak D match, TRBD1 (6 bases). Trimming took off 5 bases at V and 1 base at J, with 15 bases between the two ends. The germline V gene has CDR1 DFQATT and CDR2 SNEGSKA (reference sequence). The CDR3 spans 16 residues.

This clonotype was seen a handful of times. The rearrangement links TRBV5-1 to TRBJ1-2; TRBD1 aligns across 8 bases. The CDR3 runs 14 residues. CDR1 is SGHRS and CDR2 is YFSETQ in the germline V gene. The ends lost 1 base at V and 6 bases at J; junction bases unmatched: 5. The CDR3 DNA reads TGCGCCAGCAGCTTGATCGGGACAGGCGATGGCTACACCTTC. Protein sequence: CASSLIGTGDGYTF.

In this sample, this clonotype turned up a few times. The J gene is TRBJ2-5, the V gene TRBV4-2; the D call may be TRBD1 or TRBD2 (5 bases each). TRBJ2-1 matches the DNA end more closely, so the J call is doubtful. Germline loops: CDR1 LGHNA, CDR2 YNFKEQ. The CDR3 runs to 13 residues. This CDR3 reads CASSQGGYGEQFF. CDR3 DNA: TGTGCCAGCAGCCAAGGGGGGTACGGTGAGCAGTTCTTC.

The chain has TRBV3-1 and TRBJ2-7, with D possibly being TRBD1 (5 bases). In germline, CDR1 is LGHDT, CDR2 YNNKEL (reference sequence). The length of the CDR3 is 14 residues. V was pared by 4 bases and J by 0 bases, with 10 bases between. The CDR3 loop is CASSPTVSSYEQYF. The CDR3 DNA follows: TGTGCCAGCAGCCCGACAGTGAGCTCCTACGAGCAGTACTTC.

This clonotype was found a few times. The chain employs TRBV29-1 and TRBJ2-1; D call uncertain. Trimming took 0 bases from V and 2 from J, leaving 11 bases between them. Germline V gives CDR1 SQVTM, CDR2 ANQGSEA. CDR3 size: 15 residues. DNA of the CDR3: TGCAGCGTTGAAGATCTCACGCCCCCCTACAATGAGCAGTTCTTC. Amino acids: CSVEDLTPPYNEQFF.